The rows below give T cell receptor beta chains drawn from one sample of a study of long-term antiretroviral therapy in people with HIV. Repertoires were generated with immunoSEQ multiplex PCR, while TCRdb's copy carries only in-frame clones and drops some. This sample has about 18,000 clones, with 91% found just once. The material was unsorted PBMCs, obtained 3 years after starting antiretroviral therapy. The source of these receptors is a man between 45 and 60 years old with HIV. The CDR3 runs from the conserved cysteine through the conserved F or W. Fields, in order: CDR3 protein, V gene.

CASSERLAAYQETQYF	TRBV19
CASSLELEANTGELFF	TRBV7-9
CASSQEAGVGWDEQFF	TRBV14
CASSAAGTALYEQYF	TRBV11-2
CASSADSLRTGELFF	TRBV9
CASSVGQFYEQYF	TRBV27
CSVMGTGLNQPQHF	TRBV29-1
CASGGPNTQYF	TRBV10-1
CSASDRRAQHF	TRBV20-1
CAISLTGTSGGIYEQYF	TRBV10-3
CASSLIGTTDTQYF	TRBV11-2
CASSRQGATEAFF	TRBV6-5
CASSEEQGANSPLHF	TRBV2
CASSHGLGNEQFF	TRBV6-6
CASSQAGLAGESTQYF	TRBV7-2
CASSHRDRVHEQYF	TRBV6-1
CASRKGLAGGRGNEQFF	TRBV4-1
CASSLATGVEQYF	TRBV11-2
CSVGGTLNYGYTF	TRBV29-1
CASSDSYEQYF	TRBV6-1
CASSAGTAIANYGYTF	TRBV7-9
CASSQDSSFNTGELFF	TRBV4-3
CASSPMGGTEAFF	TRBV18
CASSPYIATNEKLFF	TRBV27
CAWMDRGLRYEQYF	TRBV30
CASSIQGGPQHF	TRBV19
CASSLAGGSTGELFF	TRBV27
CASSANPSGNTIYF	TRBV19
CASSPGRSTGELFF	TRBV7-2
CASSYADGYSYEQYF	TRBV6-5
CASTEAGGIYNEQFF	TRBV5-1
CASSSAWTAQDTQYF	TRBV19
CASSLRGRNTQYF	TRBV7-2
CASSFFGTMYEQYF	TRBV11-1
CASSLGPEQYF	TRBV7-6
CAQGNREGTEQYF	TRBV28
CASSQPGTGWHTDTQYF	TRBV4-1